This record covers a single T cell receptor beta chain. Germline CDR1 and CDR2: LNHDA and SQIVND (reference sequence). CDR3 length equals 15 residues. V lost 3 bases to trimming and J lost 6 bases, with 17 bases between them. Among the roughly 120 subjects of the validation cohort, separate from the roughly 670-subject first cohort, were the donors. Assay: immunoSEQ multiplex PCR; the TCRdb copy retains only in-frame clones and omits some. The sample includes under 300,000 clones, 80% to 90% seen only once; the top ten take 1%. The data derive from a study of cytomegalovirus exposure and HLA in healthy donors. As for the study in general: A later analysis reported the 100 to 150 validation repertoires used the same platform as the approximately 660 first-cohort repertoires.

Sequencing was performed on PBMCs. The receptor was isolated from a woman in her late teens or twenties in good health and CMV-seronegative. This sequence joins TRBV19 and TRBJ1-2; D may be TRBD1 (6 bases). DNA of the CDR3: TGTGCCAGTAGTATGCTTGGGGGGGCGCGGAATGGCTACACCTTC. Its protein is CASSMLGGARNGYTF.